This T cell receptor beta chain appears in the sequencing data of a study of blood T cell repertoires in COVID-19. Study in general: PBMCs, B-cell-depleted T cells, or T cells were the source of the cDNA or gDNA that made up the material.

This clone came up once. Germline values: CDR1 LGHNA, CDR2 YNFKEQ. Trimming took 4 bases from V and 6 from J, leaving 15 bases between them. This CDR3 has 14 residues. TCRdb's copy holds only in-frame clones and misses some; the assay was immunoSEQ multiplex PCR. The data show roughly 190,000 clones, with around 90% seen just once and approximately 5.6% held by the top ten. The J gene is TRBJ1-2, the V gene TRBV4-2; D gene ambiguous. The receptor was derived from a middle-aged man with active or convalescent COVID-19. Specimen: peripheral blood. The CDR3 region has the DNA TGTGCCAGCAGCCTAGAAAAAACGGTGGATGGCTACACCTTC. Translation: CASSLEKTVDGYTF.